This T cell receptor (beta chain) was recovered during a study of monozygotic twins with inflammatory bowel disease. General study results and limits: Extra variability in the repertoires of patients may have come from differing immunosuppressive treatments.

TCRdb reanalyzed the 5' RACE reads, giving one entry per CDR3 protein sequence and no DNA. This sample's clone table lists 350,000 to 400,000 distinct CDR3 sequences. Whole blood, unsorted for T cells, was the source of total RNA. A note on this clonotype: Its antigen is still unknown.

The germline V gene has CDR1 SQVTM and CDR2 ANQGSEA. The CDR3 totals 11 residues. Sequenced material: blood. The receptor was derived from a human donor with ulcerative colitis or Crohn's disease, or a healthy co-twin of an affected twin (not recorded which). The chain uses TRBV29-1 and TRBJ2-7; with no DNA, the TCRdb D assignment of TRBD2 cannot be verified. The CDR3 region is CSAREVHEQYF.